The rows below give T cell receptor beta chains drawn from one sample of a study of T-cell reconstitution after alpha-beta-depleted transplantation in children. TCRdb analysed the PCR reads with MiXCR anew, one entry per CDR3 protein. The sample carries 65,000 to 85,000 distinct CDR3 sequences, approximately 10% recorded once. The material sequenced was PBMCs, taken before TCRalphabeta/CD19-depleted stem cell transplant. These TCRs come from a boy aged 5-17 years with acute myeloid leukemia, due to receive a stem cell transplant. The CDR3 runs from the conserved cysteine through the conserved F or W. The D gene is left open where the match is weak. Size tells how often a clone was seen (once, few, many) or the class of an expanded clone, and some rows leave it out.

J gene: TRBJ1-2
V gene: TRBV20-1
clone size: many
D gene: TRBD1
CDR3 DNA: TGCAGTGCTAGACAGGGGGTCTATGGCTACACCTTC
CDR3 protein: CSARQGVYGYTF

J gene: TRBJ2-2
V gene: TRBV7-8
clone size: many
D gene: -
CDR3 DNA: TGTGCCAGCAGCTTAGCGCTAGGCAGGGCGGCCGGGGAGCTGTTTTTT
CDR3 protein: CASSLALGRAAGELFF

J gene: TRBJ1-4
V gene: TRBV12-3/TRBV12-4
clone size: many
D gene: TRBD1
CDR3 DNA: TGTGCCAGCAGTCCTCCCCGGGACAGTAATGAAAAACTGTTTTTT
CDR3 protein: CASSPPRDSNEKLFF

J gene: TRBJ2-1
V gene: TRBV20-1
clone size: few
D gene: -
CDR3 DNA: TGCAGTGCCCACGCCCAATGGAGGGGAACTGGCTCCTACAATGAGCAGTTCTTC
CDR3 protein: CSAHAQWRGTGSYNEQFF

J gene: TRBJ2-5
V gene: TRBV4-1
clone size: -
D gene: -
CDR3 DNA: TGCGCCAGCAGGGATGGGATGGGACTCCAAGAGACCCAGTACTTC
CDR3 protein: CASRDGMGLQETQYF

J gene: TRBJ2-1
V gene: TRBV7-2
clone size: many
D gene: -
CDR3 DNA: TGTGCCAGCAGCTTAGACAGAAGCTCCTACAATGAGCAGTTCTTC
CDR3 protein: CASSLDRSSYNEQFF

J gene: TRBJ2-5
V gene: TRBV28
clone size: many
D gene: -
CDR3 DNA: TGTGCCAGCAGTTCCACCGGGACTGTCAAGTGGACCCAGTACTTC
CDR3 protein: CASSSTGTVKWTQYF

J gene: TRBJ2-7
V gene: TRBV12-3/TRBV12-4
clone size: many
D gene: -
CDR3 DNA: TGTGCCAGCAGTTTTTCGCACGAGCAGTACTTC
CDR3 protein: CASSFSHEQYF

J gene: TRBJ2-1
V gene: TRBV7-2
clone size: many
D gene: -
CDR3 DNA: TGTGCTACAAGCCGGGGGGCACAATACAATGAGCAGTTCTTC
CDR3 protein: CATSRGAQYNEQFF

J gene: TRBJ1-2
V gene: TRBV6-1
clone size: -
D gene: -
CDR3 DNA: TGTGCCAGCAGTCAGCAGGCCAGCTATGGCTACACCTTC
CDR3 protein: CASSQQASYGYTF

J gene: TRBJ1-3
V gene: TRBV15
clone size: many
D gene: -
CDR3 DNA: TGTGCCACCAGCAGAGGCACAGCCTCTGGAAACACCATATATTTT
CDR3 protein: CATSRGTASGNTIYF

J gene: TRBJ2-5
V gene: TRBV5-1
clone size: many
D gene: -
CDR3 DNA: TGCGCCAGCAGCCCCCTGGGAGAGGATCACGAGACCCAGTACTTC
CDR3 protein: CASSPLGEDHETQYF

J gene: TRBJ1-1
V gene: TRBV5-1
clone size: many
D gene: -
CDR3 DNA: TGCGCCAGCAGCACACAGGGCAGGAACACTGAAGCTTTCTTT
CDR3 protein: CASSTQGRNTEAFF

J gene: TRBJ1-5
V gene: TRBV20-1
clone size: many
D gene: TRBD1
CDR3 DNA: TGCAGTGCTGGCGCCGGGACAGTTAATCAGCCCCAGCATTTT
CDR3 protein: CSAGAGTVNQPQHF

J gene: TRBJ1-2
V gene: TRBV27
clone size: many
D gene: -
CDR3 DNA: TGTGCCAGCAGTTTATCGATTGGCCAGAGCCCTAACTATGGCTACACCTTC
CDR3 protein: CASSLSIGQSPNYGYTF

J gene: TRBJ1-6
V gene: TRBV7-8
clone size: many
D gene: -
CDR3 DNA: TGTGCCAGCAGCTCAGGCGGCGGGGCGTATTCACCCCTCCACTTT
CDR3 protein: CASSSGGGAYSPLHF

J gene: TRBJ1-5
V gene: TRBV4-1
clone size: many
D gene: -
CDR3 DNA: TGCGCCAGCAGCCAAGATGACGGGGCCGGGACCCAGCATTTT
CDR3 protein: CASSQDDGAGTQHF

J gene: TRBJ2-3
V gene: TRBV20-1
clone size: many
D gene: -
CDR3 DNA: TGCAGTGCGCCAGCGGAGCAAATATCTAGCACAGATACGCAGTATTTT
CDR3 protein: CSAPAEQISSTDTQYF

J gene: TRBJ2-1
V gene: TRBV24-1
clone size: many
D gene: -
CDR3 DNA: TGTGCCACCAGTGTACCAGCCAACAATGAGCAGTTCTTC
CDR3 protein: CATSVPANNEQFF

J gene: TRBJ1-2
V gene: TRBV4-3
clone size: many
D gene: -
CDR3 DNA: TGCGCCAGCAGCCCCCTGTCGTCGCAGAATGGCTACACCTTC
CDR3 protein: CASSPLSSQNGYTF

J gene: TRBJ1-3
V gene: TRBV5-1
clone size: many
D gene: TRBD1
CDR3 DNA: TGCGCCAGCAGCAGTATACAGGGGGCGTCCGGAAACACCATATATTTT
CDR3 protein: CASSSIQGASGNTIYF

J gene: TRBJ2-5
V gene: TRBV20-1
clone size: many
D gene: TRBD2
CDR3 DNA: TGCAGTGCTAAGGTAGCGGGAGCGGAAGAGACCCAGTACTTC
CDR3 protein: CSAKVAGAEETQYF

J gene: TRBJ2-1
V gene: TRBV3-1
clone size: -
D gene: -
CDR3 DNA: TGTGCCAGCAGCCAGACCGGGACTCAGAATGAGCAGTTCTTC
CDR3 protein: CASSQTGTQNEQFF

J gene: TRBJ2-7
V gene: TRBV12-3/TRBV12-4
clone size: few
D gene: TRBD1
CDR3 DNA: TGTGCCAGCAGTTTTGCCGGGACAGGGTTAAAAAGATCAAGCGAGCAGTACTTC
CDR3 protein: CASSFAGTGLKRSSEQYF

J gene: TRBJ2-3
V gene: TRBV27
clone size: -
D gene: TRBD2
CDR3 DNA: TGTGCCAGCAGTAGGTCGACTAGCGGGCCAACAGATACGCAGTATTTT
CDR3 protein: CASSRSTSGPTDTQYF

J gene: TRBJ2-2
V gene: TRBV27
clone size: many
D gene: TRBD1
CDR3 DNA: TGTGCCAGCAGTTCGGACAGGGTTTTTGGCGGGCTGTTTTTT
CDR3 protein: CASSSDRVFGGLFF

J gene: TRBJ1-4
V gene: TRBV18
clone size: many
D gene: -
CDR3 DNA: TGTGCCAGCTCACGGGGGGCTGAAAAACTGTTTTTT
CDR3 protein: CASSRGAEKLFF

J gene: TRBJ2-2
V gene: TRBV12-3/TRBV12-4
clone size: many
D gene: -
CDR3 DNA: TGTGCCAGCAGTCATGGGACCTCCGGGGAGCTGTTTTTT
CDR3 protein: CASSHGTSGELFF

J gene: TRBJ2-1
V gene: TRBV3-1
clone size: many
D gene: -
CDR3 DNA: TGTGCCTGTAGCCGGGCATTCAATGAGCAGTTCTTC
CDR3 protein: CACSRAFNEQFF

J gene: TRBJ2-1
V gene: TRBV18
clone size: -
D gene: TRBD1
CDR3 DNA: TGTGCCAGCTCACCAATGGGACAGGGCACCTACAATGAGCAGTTCTTC
CDR3 protein: CASSPMGQGTYNEQFF

J gene: TRBJ2-7
V gene: TRBV12-3/TRBV12-4
clone size: many
D gene: TRBD2
CDR3 DNA: TGTGCCAGCAGTACGACTAGCGGGAGTGTTGGAGGGCAGTACTTC
CDR3 protein: CASSTTSGSVGGQYF

J gene: TRBJ2-1
V gene: TRBV24-1
clone size: many
D gene: -
CDR3 DNA: TGTGCCACCAGTGATCAGAGGAGCTCCTACAATGAGCAGTTCTTC
CDR3 protein: CATSDQRSSYNEQFF

J gene: TRBJ2-6
V gene: TRBV5-1
clone size: many
D gene: TRBD2
CDR3 DNA: TGCGCCAGCAGCATAGCCTTTCGCGGGGGTTCTGGGGCCAACGTCCTGACTTTC
CDR3 protein: CASSIAFRGGSGANVLTF

J gene: TRBJ2-2
V gene: TRBV20-1
clone size: many
D gene: TRBD2
CDR3 DNA: TGCGGTTGGGCGGGGGGTAACACCGGGGAGCTGTTTTTT
CDR3 protein: CGWAGGNTGELFF

J gene: TRBJ2-3
V gene: TRBV6-5
clone size: -
D gene: -
CDR3 DNA: TGCCGCGGGGCGGGAAACACAGATACGCAGTATTTT
CDR3 protein: CRGAGNTDTQYF

J gene: TRBJ1-5
V gene: TRBV24-1
clone size: many
D gene: -
CDR3 DNA: TGTGCCACCAGTCACGGTGTAGGACAGCCCCAGCATTTT
CDR3 protein: CATSHGVGQPQHF

J gene: TRBJ1-1
V gene: TRBV12-3/TRBV12-4
clone size: many
D gene: -
CDR3 DNA: TGTGCCAGCAGTCTGCGCTTGGCGCGGACTGAAGCTTTCTTT
CDR3 protein: CASSLRLARTEAFF

J gene: TRBJ2-1
V gene: TRBV24-1
clone size: many
D gene: TRBD2
CDR3 DNA: TGTGCCACCAGTGACCCGGGACTAGCGGGGGGGGGTGAGCAGTTCTTC
CDR3 protein: CATSDPGLAGGGEQFF

J gene: TRBJ2-1
V gene: TRBV18
clone size: many
D gene: -
CDR3 DNA: TGTGCCAGCTCACAGGGTTACAACAATGAGCAGTTCTTC
CDR3 protein: CASSQGYNNEQFF

J gene: TRBJ2-3
V gene: TRBV7-2
clone size: many
D gene: -
CDR3 DNA: TGTGCCAGCAGCGCCGCGGGACTAGATACGCAGTATTTT
CDR3 protein: CASSAAGLDTQYF

J gene: TRBJ2-5
V gene: TRBV29-1
clone size: -
D gene: -
CDR3 DNA: TGCAGCGTTCCCGACATCGACCAAGAGACCCAGTACTTC
CDR3 protein: CSVPDIDQETQYF

J gene: TRBJ2-2
V gene: TRBV11-2
clone size: few
D gene: TRBD2
CDR3 DNA: TGTGCCAGCAGCTTGAGGGGGACTAGATGGACCGGGGAGCTGTTTTTT
CDR3 protein: CASSLRGTRWTGELFF

J gene: TRBJ2-4
V gene: TRBV4-2
clone size: many
D gene: -
CDR3 DNA: TGTGCCAGCAGCCAAGCTCCAGTCGAAGCATCGAACATTCAGTACTTC
CDR3 protein: CASSQAPVEASNIQYF

J gene: TRBJ2-7
V gene: TRBV28
clone size: -
D gene: TRBD2
CDR3 DNA: TGTGCCAGCAGACGTAGCGGGGAGACCTACGAGCAGTACTTC
CDR3 protein: CASRRSGETYEQYF

J gene: TRBJ1-2
V gene: TRBV12-3/TRBV12-4
clone size: many
D gene: -
CDR3 DNA: TGTGCCAGCAGTTCCTCTGCCAGGGAAGGCTATGGCTACACCTTC
CDR3 protein: CASSSSAREGYGYTF

J gene: TRBJ1-6
V gene: TRBV28
clone size: many
D gene: TRBD1
CDR3 DNA: TGTGCCAGCAGTGCCCGGACAGGGCGGTCCGTTTCCTATAATTCACCCCTCCACTTT
CDR3 protein: CASSARTGRSVSYNSPLHF

J gene: TRBJ2-1
V gene: TRBV5-5
clone size: many
D gene: TRBD2
CDR3 DNA: TGTGCCAGCAGCCGACTAGCGGGAATAAATGAGCAGTTCTTC
CDR3 protein: CASSRLAGINEQFF

J gene: TRBJ1-1
V gene: TRBV5-6
clone size: -
D gene: -
CDR3 DNA: TGTGCCAGGGGCCCCGGACTTGGGAGGTTCGGTCTCTTGAACACTGAAGCTTTCTTT
CDR3 protein: CARGPGLGRFGLLNTEAFF

J gene: TRBJ1-1
V gene: TRBV10-3
clone size: -
D gene: TRBD1
CDR3 DNA: TGTGCCATCAGTGGGACAGGGATCGGCACTGAAGCTTTCTTT
CDR3 protein: CAISGTGIGTEAFF

J gene: TRBJ2-5
V gene: TRBV19
clone size: many
D gene: -
CDR3 DNA: TGTGCCAGTAGTATAGATATACAGGGAGCCACGATCCAAGAGACCCAGTACTTC
CDR3 protein: CASSIDIQGATIQETQYF

J gene: TRBJ1-1
V gene: TRBV7-2
clone size: many
D gene: TRBD1
CDR3 DNA: TGTGCCAGCAGCTCTTCATCCAACAGGGGGTATTCTGAAGCTTTCTTT
CDR3 protein: CASSSSSNRGYSEAFF

J gene: TRBJ1-6
V gene: TRBV5-1
clone size: many
D gene: -
CDR3 DNA: TGCGCCAGCAGCTTGCGAGCCACTTCACCCCTCCACTTT
CDR3 protein: CASSLRATSPLHF

J gene: TRBJ2-1
V gene: TRBV7-3
clone size: many
D gene: TRBD2
CDR3 DNA: TGTGCCAGCAGCTTAAGAGTCTCTAGCGGGAGGTTCCACAATGAGCAGTTCTTC
CDR3 protein: CASSLRVSSGRFHNEQFF

J gene: TRBJ2-1
V gene: TRBV27
clone size: -
D gene: -
CDR3 DNA: TGTGCCAGCAGTTTCCAATCAGACTCCTACAATGAGCAGTTCTTC
CDR3 protein: CASSFQSDSYNEQFF

J gene: TRBJ2-1
V gene: TRBV29-1
clone size: many
D gene: TRBD2
CDR3 DNA: TGCAGCTCGGGGGTGATAGCGGGGATACGGGGCGATGAGCAGTTCTTC
CDR3 protein: CSSGVIAGIRGDEQFF